This T cell receptor beta chain was sequenced for a study of blood T cell repertoires in COVID-19. Here immunoSEQ multiplex PCR was the method, and the copy in TCRdb shows in-frame clones only, minus some. The repertoire holds about 69,000 clones, with approximately 84% as singletons. The CDR3 consists of 13 residues. The V end lost 4 bases, the J end lost 2 bases, and 8 bases lay between the germline ends. Germline CDR1 is SGHTA and CDR2 is FQGTGA. Sample: peripheral blood. The rearrangement joins TRBV7-3 to TRBJ1-1, with D unclear. The TCR comes from a man aged 45-65 years with COVID-19, enrolled during active disease. CDR3: CASSSQSNTEAFF. The CDR3 nucleotides read TGTGCCAGCAGCTCACAGTCAAACACTGAAGCTTTCTTT.